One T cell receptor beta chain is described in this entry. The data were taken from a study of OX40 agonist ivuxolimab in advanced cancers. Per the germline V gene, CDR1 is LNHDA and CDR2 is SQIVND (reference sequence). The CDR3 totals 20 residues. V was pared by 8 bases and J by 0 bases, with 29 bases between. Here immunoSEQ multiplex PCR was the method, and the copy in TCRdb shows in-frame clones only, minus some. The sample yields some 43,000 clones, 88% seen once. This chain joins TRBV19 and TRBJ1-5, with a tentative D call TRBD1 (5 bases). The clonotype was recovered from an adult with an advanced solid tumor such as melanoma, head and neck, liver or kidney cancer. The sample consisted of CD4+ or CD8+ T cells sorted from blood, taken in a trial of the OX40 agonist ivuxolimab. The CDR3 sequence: CASRMAAIPRGHLSNQPQHF. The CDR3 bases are TGTGCCAGTCGGATGGCGGCAATCCCAAGGGGCCATCTTAGCAATCAGCCCCAGCATTTT.